The 9 T cell receptor beta chains given below trace back to one sample, sequenced in a study of CXCR3-negative and CXCR3-positive naive CD8 T cells. The study's findings and limits: The study found more hydrophobic TRB CDR3s in CXCR3-positive naive cells than in CXCR3-negative naive cells.

Their cognate antigens are unknown. The study made its TRB cDNA libraries by 5' RACE, adding UMI labels. One entry per CDR3 protein, without DNA, is what TCRdb gives after re-calling the 5' RACE reads. Its clone listing holds some 120,000 distinct CDR3 sequences. The specimen sequenced was naive CXCR3+ CD8+ T cells from blood. Stated subset: CD45RO-CCR7+CD27+CD95- naive CD8+ T cells expressing CXCR3 (TNR3+). Receptors were obtained from a human donor in good health. Some clones in this sample may be carry-over from other donors' samples.

The chain couples TRBV24-1 to TRBJ2-2. This CDR3 comprises 12 residues. Germline-derived CDR1 and CDR2 are KGHDR and SFDVKD. The CDR3 loop is CATSDLPGELFF.

The chain links TRBV7-9 to TRBJ2-7; TCRdb proposes TRBD2, but this gene call is untestable without DNA. Germline V gene data show CDR1 as SEHNR and CDR2 as FQNEAQ (reference sequence). The CDR3 extends over 14 amino acids. CDR3 sequence reads: CASSGSGRRDEQYF.

The gene calls are TRBV6-1 and TRBJ2-7; with no DNA, the TCRdb D assignment of TRBD1 cannot be verified. The CDR3 spans 18 residues. Germline V gene sequence: CDR1 MNHNS, CDR2 SASEGT. Here the CDR3 reads CASSEAKYRDKPSYEQYF.

The V and J genes are TRBV11-2 and TRBJ1-1; the D call from TCRdb, TRBD1, cannot be confirmed without DNA. CDR1 and CDR2 from the germline V gene are SGHAT and FQNNGV. This CDR3 spans 16 amino acids. CDR3 region: CASSPSPGGENTEAFF.

V gene TRBV7-9 combines with J gene TRBJ1-1. Looked up from germline, CDR1 is SEHNR and CDR2 is FQNEAQ (reference sequence). The CDR3 has 14 amino acids. The CDR3 is CASTDGRVNTEAFF.

The rearrangement joins TRBV19 to TRBJ1-1. This CDR3 is built from 13 residues. Germline-derived CDR1 and CDR2 are LNHDA and SQIVND (reference sequence). CDR3: CASSIVGPAEAFF.

V gene TRBV12-3 or TRBV12-4 combines with J gene TRBJ1-2; absent DNA, TCRdb's TRBD1 call cannot be checked. The CDR3 has 13 amino acids. CDR3: CASRVGQAGGYTF.

The chain carries TRBV6-5 and TRBJ1-1; the TRBD1 assignment by TCRdb is unverifiable without DNA. CDR1 and CDR2 (germline): MNHEY, SVGAGI. The CDR3 length is 14 residues. The CDR3 spells CASSYSGGGTEAFF.

This chain links TRBV12-3 or TRBV12-4 with TRBJ2-1; TCRdb gives TRBD2 as the D gene, but with no DNA this cannot be confirmed. This CDR3 is 16 amino acids long. The CDR3 is CASSGLVRRSYNEQFF.